This entry lists 21 T cell receptor beta chains sequenced from one sample in a study of CD8+CD57+ T cells in acquired aplastic anemia. For sequencing, patients were chosen who had shown expansion of CD8+CD57+ cells by flow cytometry. TCR beta VDJ and CDR3 were profiled, and genomic DNA was the template. TCRdb redid the calling of the reads with MiXCR, one entry per CDR3 protein. The sample lists a few hundred thousand distinct CDR3 sequences; under 55% were seen once. Sequenced sample: sorted CD4+, CD8+, or CD8+CD57+ T cells (not recorded which) from PBMCs. The receptors shown here come from a human donor with aplastic anemia.

In this sample, this clonotype turned up a few times. CDR3 sequence (DNA): TGTGCCAGCAGTTTTCAAAGGGAGAGCACTGAAGCTTTCTTT. The encoded protein is CASSFQRESTEAFF. The chain is built from TRBV27 and TRBJ1-1; D unresolved. CDR3 length: 14 residues. The germline V gene has CDR1 MNHEY and CDR2 SMNVEV (reference sequence). The germline V and J ends were trimmed by 3 bases and 4 bases, with 12 bases remaining between them.

The chain combines TRBV27 with TRBJ1-1; perhaps TRBD1 as D (6 bases). The CDR3 extends over 15 amino acids. Germline lookup yields CDR1 MNHEY and CDR2 SMNVEV (reference sequence). The ends were cut back, 5 bases at V and 6 bases at J, with 19 bases in the middle. The DNA of the CDR3 is TGTGCCAGCAGTCTCGACCGAAGGGCAGGGGCTGAAGCTTTCTTT. It yields the protein CASSLDRRAGAEAFF.

This clonotype was observed many times. The gene calls are TRBV6-5 and TRBJ2-1, with a tentative D call TRBD1 (6 bases). The germline V gene has CDR1 MNHEY and CDR2 SVGAGI. V was trimmed by 1 base and J by 4 bases, leaving 8 bases between them. This CDR3 comprises 14 residues. CDR3 DNA sequence: TGTGCCAGCAGTTACTATGACAGGTACAATGAGCAGTTCTTC. Encoded protein: CASSYYDRYNEQFF.

In this sample, this clonotype turned up many times. This chain joins TRBV7-3 and TRBJ2-4; 9 bases align to TRBD2. Losses at the gene ends were 2 bases for V and 4 bases for J; bases not matched to a gene: 6. Per germline, CDR1 SGHTA and CDR2 FQGTGA. CDR3 size: 16 residues. This chain's CDR3 is CASSLGGGAAKNIQYF. The CDR3 coding sequence is TGTGCCAGCAGCTTAGGCGGGGGGGCCGCGAAAAACATTCAGTACTTC.

The CDR3 DNA follows: TGTGCCAGCAGCTTAGCTCGTGGGGATCAGCCCCAGCATTTT. Translating gives CASSLARGDQPQHF. V gene TRBV7-8 combines with J gene TRBJ1-5; D gene unclear. CDR1 is SGHVS, CDR2 FQNEAQ, per germline. The CDR3 length is 14 residues. Trimming cost V 0 bases and J 5 bases, with 8 bases left between them.

The V and J genes are TRBV12-5 and TRBJ2-7; 7 positions match TRBD1. V was pared by 2 bases and J by 0 bases, with 10 bases of the junction left unmatched. The CDR3 contains 17 residues. Germline V gene data show CDR1 as LGHNT and CDR2 as FRNRAP. CDR3 in amino acids: CASGLTTGTVNSYEQYF. Written as DNA, the CDR3 is TGTGCTAGTGGTTTGACGACCGGGACAGTGAACTCCTACGAGCAGTACTTC. Variable domain in full (rest from reference TRBV12-5 and TRBJ2-7): DARVTQTPRHKVTEMGQEVTMRCQPILGHNTVFWYRQTMMQGLELLAYFRNRAPLDDSGMPKDRFSAEMPDATLATLKIQPSEPRDSAVYFCASGLTTGTVNSYEQYFGPGTRLTVT.

This clonotype was seen at least ten times. V is TRBV19 and J is TRBJ1-5, with D unresolved. Between the trimmed V and J ends, which lost 4 bases and 6 bases, there was a span of 19 bases. The CDR3 totals 16 residues. Germline V CDR1 and CDR2: LNHDA, SQIVND (reference sequence). CDR3 in DNA: TGTGCCAGTAGTACCCGAACGGGAACGATTCGTCAGCCCCAGCATTTT. This translates into CASSTRTGTIRQPQHF.

About this clonotype itself: Sequence at one end of the junction differs from germline and may be a read error. The chain joins TRBV7-2 to TRBJ2-7, with a weak D call TRBD1 (7 bases). Germline V gene data show CDR1 as SGHTA and CDR2 as FQGNSA. The CDR3 consists of 14 residues. In nucleotides, the CDR3 is TGCGCCAGCAGCCCCGCGGGACAGTCCTACGAGCAGTACTTC. Translation: CASSPAGQSYEQYF.

This chain connects TRBV30 to TRBJ2-7, with D unclear. Per the germline V gene, CDR1 is GTSNPN and CDR2 is SVGIG (reference sequence). This CDR3 has 14 residues. Trimming took 5 bases from V and 1 from J, leaving 15 bases between them. CDR3 nucleotides: TGTGCCTGGCGCCCTGAGCGTATTTCCTACGAGCAGTACTTC. Translating it yields CAWRPERISYEQYF.

Comments on this clonotype: The CDR3 end shows no conserved phenylalanine or tryptophan, and so a read error is likely. No DNA is shown, since the ends of the CDR3 on it are uncertain; the CDR3 is the one TCRdb lists. V is TRBV15 and J is TRBJ2-5. Germline lookup yields CDR1 LNHNV and CDR2 YYDKDF (reference sequence). The CDR3 spans 8 amino acids, including both terminal residues. The CDR3 protein is CATSRELI.

In its sample, this clonotype was seen a few times. This sequence joins TRBV19 and TRBJ2-5, with D perhaps TRBD1 or TRBD2 (7 bases each). Germline V lookup: CDR1 LNHDA, CDR2 SQIVND (reference sequence). The CDR3 extends over 14 amino acids. Trimming took off 5 bases at V and 5 bases at J, with 15 bases between the two ends. CDR3 DNA sequence: TGTGCCAGTAGTCAACAGGGGCGGGAGGAGACCCAGTACTTC. This codes for CASSQQGREETQYF.

The chain combines TRBV7-3 with TRBJ2-2; TRBD1 matches at 7 bases. The CDR3 spans 15 residues. Per germline, CDR1 SGHTA and CDR2 FQGTGA. Germline trimming cut 4 bases from V and 7 bases from J; bases unmatched to any gene: 9. This CDR3 reads CASSSNRGHSGELFF. CDR3 sequence (DNA): TGTGCCAGCAGCTCCAACAGGGGCCATAGCGGGGAGCTGTTTTTT. Full variable domain (rest looked up from reference TRBV7-3 and TRBJ2-2): GAGVSQTPSNKVTEKGKYVELRCDPISGHTALYWYRQSLGQGPEFLIYFQGTGAADDSGLPNDRFFAVRPEGSVSTLKIQRTERGDSAVYLCASSSNRGHSGELFFGEGSRLTVL.

The rearrangement uses TRBV9 and TRBJ1-5, with D possibly being TRBD1 (5 bases). This CDR3 is built from 15 residues. Germline assignment: CDR1 SGDLS and CDR2 YYNGEE. The V end lost 4 bases, the J end lost 5 bases, and 16 bases lay between the germline ends. The CDR3 protein is CASSQELTEDQPQHF. CDR3 nucleotides: TGTGCCAGCAGCCAAGAGCTGACAGAGGATCAGCCCCAGCATTTT.

Concerning this clonotype: Compared with germline, one end of the junction differs, possibly owing to a read error. The chain couples TRBV28 to TRBJ2-7; 7 bases fit TRBD1. The CDR3 covers 14 residues. CDR1 MDHEN and CDR2 SYDVKM come from the germline V gene. Written as DNA, the CDR3 is TGTTCCAGTCTGCCCGGGACAGTCCCCTACGAGCAGTACTTC. Translating it yields CSSLPGTVPYEQYF.

This clonotype was seen ten or more times. As DNA, the CDR3 is TGTGCCAGCAGCCAAACGGGACTCTCTAACTATGGCTACACCTTC. It yields the protein CASSQTGLSNYGYTF. The chain is built from TRBV7-9 and TRBJ1-2; TRBD1 might be the D (5 bases). Germline assignment: CDR1 SEHNR and CDR2 FQNEAQ (reference sequence). V gave up 5 bases and J gave up 0 bases, with 13 bases separating them. This CDR3 is built from 15 residues.

A remark on this clonotype: The CDR3 does not close with the conserved phenylalanine or tryptophan, likely indicating a read error. V usage is TRBV7-8 and J usage is TRBJ2-1, with TRBD2 matching over 8 bases. The CDR3 is made up of 16 amino acids. CDR1 is SGHVS, CDR2 FQNEAQ, per germline. The junction had 11 bases not matched to a gene; V was cut back by 5 bases and J by 5 bases. The CDR3 region is CASSNLRGGFDNEQFL. CDR3 sequence (DNA): TGTGCCAGCAGCAACTTACGGGGGGGCTTCGACAATGAGCAGTTCCTC.

This clonotype was detected many times. The genes are TRBV11-2 and TRBJ2-3; the match to TRBD1 covers 8 bases. This CDR3 is 15 amino acids long. The V gene's germline CDR1 is SGHAT and CDR2 FQNNGV. After removal of 5 bases from V and 1 base from J, the junction contained 5 bases not matched to a gene. The DNA of the CDR3 is TGTGCCAGCAGCCTCAGGGGGCTCGGCACAGATACGCAGTATTTT. This sequence encodes CASSLRGLGTDTQYF.

The table lists this clonotype with many counts. The rearrangement links TRBV20-1 to TRBJ1-1; D not certain. Between the trimmed V and J ends, which lost 0 bases and 6 bases, there was a span of 8 bases. The CDR3 has 12 residues. Germline loops: CDR1 DFQATT, CDR2 SNEGSKA (reference sequence). The CDR3 region is CSARDATSEAFF. The CDR3 nucleotides read TGCAGTGCTAGAGACGCCACCTCTGAAGCTTTCTTT.

This clonotype came up many times. This chain uses TRBV7-9 with TRBJ2-5, with a possible D match to TRBD2 (5 bases). CDR1 is SEHNR, CDR2 FQNEAQ, per germline (reference sequence). The V gene lost 5 bases and the J gene lost 2 bases, with 9 bases spanning the gap. The CDR3 is made up of 13 amino acids. The chain's CDR3 is CASSPRLQETQYF. CDR3 sequence (DNA): TGTGCCAGCAGCCCCCGACTACAAGAGACCCAGTACTTC. Looking up the rest from reference TRBV7-9 and TRBJ2-5 gives the full variable domain: DTGVSQNPRHKITKRGQNVTFRCDPISEHNRLYWYRQTLGQGPEFLTYFQNEAQLEKSRLLSDRFSAERPKGSFSTLEIQRTEQGDSAMYLCASSPRLQETQYFGPGTRLLVL.

The rearrangement uses TRBV19 and TRBJ2-1, with 9 bases fitting TRBD2. V lost 6 bases to trimming and J lost 1 base; unmatched junction nucleotides: 7. There are 16 residues in the CDR3. CDR1 and CDR2 from the germline V gene are LNHDA and SQIVND (reference sequence). The CDR3 DNA follows: TGTGCCAGTAGGGGCGGACTAGCGCGTTCCTACAATGAGCAGTTCTTC. This encodes CASRGGLARSYNEQFF.

This clonotype occurred many times. This chain links TRBV20-1 with TRBJ2-1; TRBD2 matches 10 bases. CDR1 and CDR2 (germline): DFQATT, SNEGSKA (reference sequence). V lost 2 bases, J lost 6 bases, and 16 bases stayed unmatched. CDR3 length: 18 amino acids. This CDR3 is CSARPLAGRLPDFNEQFF. CDR3 sequence (DNA): TGCAGTGCTAGACCACTAGCGGGGCGTCTCCCGGATTTCAATGAGCAGTTCTTC.